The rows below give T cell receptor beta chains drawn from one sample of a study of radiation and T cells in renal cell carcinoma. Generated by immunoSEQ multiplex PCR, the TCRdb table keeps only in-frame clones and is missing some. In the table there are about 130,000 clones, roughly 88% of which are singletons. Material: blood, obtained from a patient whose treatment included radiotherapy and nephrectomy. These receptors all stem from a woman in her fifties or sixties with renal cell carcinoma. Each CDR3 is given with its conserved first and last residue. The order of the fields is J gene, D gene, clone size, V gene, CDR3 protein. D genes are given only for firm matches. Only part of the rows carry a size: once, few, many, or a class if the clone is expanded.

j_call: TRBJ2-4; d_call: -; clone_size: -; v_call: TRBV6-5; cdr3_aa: CASGQNIQYF
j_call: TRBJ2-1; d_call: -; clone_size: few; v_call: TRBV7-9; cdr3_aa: CASSHNEQFF
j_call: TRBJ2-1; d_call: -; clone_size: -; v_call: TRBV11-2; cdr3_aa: CASNPANAGLFYNEQFF
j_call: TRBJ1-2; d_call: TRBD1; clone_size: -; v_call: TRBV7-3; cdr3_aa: CASSSAGTGDIYGYTF
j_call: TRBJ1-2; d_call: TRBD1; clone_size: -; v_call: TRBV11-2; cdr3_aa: CASSPTLTGGYGYTF
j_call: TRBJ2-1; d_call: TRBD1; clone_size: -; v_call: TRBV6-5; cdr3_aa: CASRQDRDSYNEQFF
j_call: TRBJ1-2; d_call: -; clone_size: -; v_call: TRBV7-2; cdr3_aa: CASSWDQGQVGGYTF
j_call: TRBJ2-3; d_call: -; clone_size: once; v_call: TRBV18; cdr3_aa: CASSPLDSTDTQYF
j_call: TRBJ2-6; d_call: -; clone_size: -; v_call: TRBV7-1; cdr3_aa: CASSLGGANVLTF
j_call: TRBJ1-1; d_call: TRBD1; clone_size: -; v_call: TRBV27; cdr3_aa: CASSERQGMNTEAFF
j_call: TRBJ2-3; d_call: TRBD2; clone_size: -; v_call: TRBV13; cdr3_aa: CASSGTSGGANTQYF
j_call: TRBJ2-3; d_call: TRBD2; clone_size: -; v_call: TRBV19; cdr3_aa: CASAGTSGGTQYF
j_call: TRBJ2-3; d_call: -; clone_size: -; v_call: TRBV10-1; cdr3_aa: CASGSGLRTDTQYF
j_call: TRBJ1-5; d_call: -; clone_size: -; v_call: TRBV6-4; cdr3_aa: CASSQEYSNQPQHF
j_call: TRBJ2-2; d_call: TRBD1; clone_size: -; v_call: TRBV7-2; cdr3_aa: CASSPGTGGDTGELFF
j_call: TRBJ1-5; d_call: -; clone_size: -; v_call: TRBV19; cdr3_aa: CASSSAGGYSNQPQHF
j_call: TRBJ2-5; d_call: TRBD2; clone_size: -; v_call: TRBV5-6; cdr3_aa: CASSSPGTSIKETQYF
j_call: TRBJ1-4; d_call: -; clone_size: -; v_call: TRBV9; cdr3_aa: CASSSTLTTGNEKLFF
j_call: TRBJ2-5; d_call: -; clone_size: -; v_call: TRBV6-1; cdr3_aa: CASRRDPRGTQYF
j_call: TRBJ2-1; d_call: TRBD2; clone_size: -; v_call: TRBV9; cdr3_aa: CASSPQRGGFGEQFF
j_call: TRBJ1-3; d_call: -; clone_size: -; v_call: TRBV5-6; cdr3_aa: CASSSDASSGNTIYF
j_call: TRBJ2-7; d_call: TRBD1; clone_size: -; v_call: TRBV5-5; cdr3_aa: CASSLVGQVGHEQYF
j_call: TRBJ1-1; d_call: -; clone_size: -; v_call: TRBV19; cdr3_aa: CASRDWVSQNTEAFF
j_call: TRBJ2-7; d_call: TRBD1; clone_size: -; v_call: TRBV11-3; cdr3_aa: CASSSTYRQGAYEQYF
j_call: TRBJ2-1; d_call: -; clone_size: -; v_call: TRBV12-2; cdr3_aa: CASRPVLAGEYYNEQFF
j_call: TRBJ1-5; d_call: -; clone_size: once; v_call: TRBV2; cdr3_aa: CASSETTRQGQPQHF
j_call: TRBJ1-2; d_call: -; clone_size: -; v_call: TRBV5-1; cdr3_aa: CASSGAFSVNFDGYTF
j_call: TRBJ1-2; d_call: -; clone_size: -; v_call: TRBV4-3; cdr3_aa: CASSQSQVIRYGYTF
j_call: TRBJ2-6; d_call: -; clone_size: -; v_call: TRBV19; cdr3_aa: CASNDPGSGANVLTF
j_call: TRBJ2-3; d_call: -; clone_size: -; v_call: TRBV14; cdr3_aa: CASSQGADWDTDTQYF
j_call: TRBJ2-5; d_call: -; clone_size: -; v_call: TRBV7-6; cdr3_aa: CASRRGGQETQYF
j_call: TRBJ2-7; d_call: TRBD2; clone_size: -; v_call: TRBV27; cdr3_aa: CASSNKAPGEGGYEQYF
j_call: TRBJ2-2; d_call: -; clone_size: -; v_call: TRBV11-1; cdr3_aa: CASSFTGPAGELFF
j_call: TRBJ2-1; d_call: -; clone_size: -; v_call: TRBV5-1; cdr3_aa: CASSLVSRQDNEQFF
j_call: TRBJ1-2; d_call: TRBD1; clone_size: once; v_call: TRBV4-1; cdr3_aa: CASSQETGEGYGYTF
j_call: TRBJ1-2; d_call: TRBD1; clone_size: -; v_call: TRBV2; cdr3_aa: CASRVRDRVHGYTF
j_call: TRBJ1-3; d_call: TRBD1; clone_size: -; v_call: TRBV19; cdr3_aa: CASSTTGGSGNTIYF
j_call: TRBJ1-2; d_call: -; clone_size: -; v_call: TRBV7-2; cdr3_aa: CASSPRGPSRGTF
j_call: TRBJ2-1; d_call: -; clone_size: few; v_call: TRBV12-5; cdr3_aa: CASGLGPEGNEQFF
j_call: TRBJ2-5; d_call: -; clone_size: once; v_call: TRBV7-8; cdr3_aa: CASSSTGGETQYF
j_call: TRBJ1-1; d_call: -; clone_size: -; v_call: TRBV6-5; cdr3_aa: CASSSSGVAEAFF
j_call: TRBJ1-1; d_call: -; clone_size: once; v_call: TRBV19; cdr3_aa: CASNWGRSPNTEAFF
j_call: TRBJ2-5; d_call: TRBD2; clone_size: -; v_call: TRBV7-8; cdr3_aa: CASSDQLAGPQETQYF
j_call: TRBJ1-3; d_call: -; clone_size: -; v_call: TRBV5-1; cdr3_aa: CASRRQGGGNTIYF
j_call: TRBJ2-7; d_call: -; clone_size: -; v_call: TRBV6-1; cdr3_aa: CASSQGRSSYEQYF
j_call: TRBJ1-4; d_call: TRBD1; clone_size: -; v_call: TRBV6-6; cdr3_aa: CASRTGQFGEKLFF
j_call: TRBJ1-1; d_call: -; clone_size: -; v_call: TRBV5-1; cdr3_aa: CASSLAGTLNTEAFF
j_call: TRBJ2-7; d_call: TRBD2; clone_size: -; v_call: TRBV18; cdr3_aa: CASSPDVTGGYEQYF
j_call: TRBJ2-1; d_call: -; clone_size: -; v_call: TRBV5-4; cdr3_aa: CASSWTNNEQFF
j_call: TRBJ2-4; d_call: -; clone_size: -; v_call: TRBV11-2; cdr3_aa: CASSLDRSGNIQYF
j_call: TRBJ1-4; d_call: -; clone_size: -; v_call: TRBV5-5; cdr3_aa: CASSFGATNEKLFF
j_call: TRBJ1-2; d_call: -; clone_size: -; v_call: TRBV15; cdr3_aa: CATSSDTNYGYTF
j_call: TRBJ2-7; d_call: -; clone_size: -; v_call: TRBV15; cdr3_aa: CATSRRAWGAGYEQYF